This T cell receptor delta chain was captured in a study of γδ T cells in repeated Plasmodium falciparum infection. Overall study findings and caveats: In Vdelta2-negative, largely Vdelta1+, gammadelta repertoires, repeated controlled infections appeared to drive clonal selection waves.

This CDR3 is built from 19 residues. Germline V CDR1 and CDR2: TSWWSYY, QGS. TCRdb redid clone calling on the multiplex PCR reads using CATT. The sample lists roughly 90,000 delta-chain clones; approximately 1.5% were seen once. Vgamma9/Vdelta2+ and Vdelta2-negative gammadelta T cells were flow-sorted from PBMC for bulk sequencing. Concerning this clone: The antigen is not known. This likely reflects a read error, since a far larger clone is one base away. The sample contains more than one DNA sequence encoding this CDR3.

The V and J genes are TRDV1 and TRDJ1, with D unresolved. Assignment of the J gene here rests on matching the DNA to germline, because TCRdb gives none. The source is a pool of human donors (malaria-infected and uninfected, not separated). The sample consisted of gamma-delta T cells from blood. The CDR3: CALGLQGNAGFGVTDKLIF. The CDR3 bases are TGCGCTCTTGGGCTCCAGGGCAACGCTGGCTTCGGAGTCACCGATAAACTCATCTTT.